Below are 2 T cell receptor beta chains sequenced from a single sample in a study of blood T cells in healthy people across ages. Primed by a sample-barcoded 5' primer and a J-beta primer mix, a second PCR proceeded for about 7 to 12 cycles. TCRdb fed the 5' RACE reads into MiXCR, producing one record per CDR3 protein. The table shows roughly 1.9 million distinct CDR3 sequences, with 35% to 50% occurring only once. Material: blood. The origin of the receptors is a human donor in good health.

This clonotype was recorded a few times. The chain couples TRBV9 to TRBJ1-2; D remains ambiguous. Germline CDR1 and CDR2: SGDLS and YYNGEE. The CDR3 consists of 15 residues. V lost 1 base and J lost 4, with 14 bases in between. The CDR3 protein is CASSVNVWSRYGYTF. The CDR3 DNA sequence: TGTGCCAGCAGCGTAAACGTATGGTCCCGCTATGGCTACACCTTC.

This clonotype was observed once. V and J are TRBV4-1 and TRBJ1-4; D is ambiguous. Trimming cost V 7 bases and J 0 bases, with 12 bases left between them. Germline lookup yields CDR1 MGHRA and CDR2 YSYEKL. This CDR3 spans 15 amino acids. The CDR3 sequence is CASTRASATNEKLFF. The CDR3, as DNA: TGCGCCAGCACCCGGGCCTCTGCAACTAATGAAAAACTGTTTTTT.